This TCR beta chain was captured in a study of blood T cell repertoires in COVID-19. Background on the study: The study drew acute and convalescent COVID-19 samples from the United States, Italy and Spain. Sources were T cells, B-cell-depleted T cells, or PBMCs; the material itself was cDNA or gDNA.

Methods used by the authors: Reference gene primer amplification gave estimated nucleated cell counts. Clones were read by immunoSEQ multiplex PCR, and TCRdb kept only the in-frame ones, dropping some. Clone size and V and J calls were adopted from that table, with D and trimming inferred from the DNA. Seen here are about 310,000 clones, around 87% observed once, and the top ten hold approximately 8.1%. The CDR3 runs to 14 residues. Germline V gene data show CDR1 as LNHDA and CDR2 as SQIVND (reference sequence). V shed 7 bases and J shed 7 bases, with 19 bases lying between them. This receptor was taken from a woman aged 50 to 60 who had recovered from COVID-19. The V call is TRBV19, the J call TRBJ1-2; D may be TRBD1 (5 bases). The sample taken for sequencing was peripheral blood. CDR3 loop: CASTGGGDRRGYTF. CDR3 DNA sequence: TGTGCCAGTACCGGGGGAGGGGACCGCCGTGGCTACACCTTC.